This TCR beta chain was captured by sequencing in a study of blood T cells in healthy people across ages. Every donor contributed about 10 milliliters of peripheral blood by blood draw. A second PCR, run for about 7 to 11 cycles, used a sample-barcoded 5' primer plus a J-beta primer mix. Using its own MiXCR run on the 5' RACE reads, TCRdb lists one record per CDR3 protein. The sample contains 1.5 million to 2 million distinct CDR3 sequences, around 50% of which appear only once. Trimming shortened V by 3 bases and J by 8 bases, and 10 bases separated the two germline ends. The CDR3 is 12 amino acids.

The rearrangement uses TRBV12-3 or TRBV12-4 and TRBJ1-2, with D unclear. This clonotype originated in a woman in her thirties or forties in good health. The sample consisted of blood. The CDR3 nucleotides are TGTGCCAGCAGTTTGACATTAGGAGGCTACACCTTC. Residues: CASSLTLGGYTF.